This is a list of T cell receptor beta chains from one sample in a study of human T cells and chemical hapten exposure. TCRdb independently ran MiXCR on the RACE reads; one entry per CDR3 protein. The sample lists around 260,000 distinct CDR3 sequences; 7.5% to 10% were seen once. Sequenced material: whole blood, taken in connection with sensitization to the hapten diphenylcyclopropenone (DPC). These receptors originate from a woman aged 40 to 50 with alopecia areata. Some clones in this sample may be carry-over from other donors' samples. CDR3s include the opening cysteine and the closing phenylalanine or tryptophan. The order of the fields is J gene, CDR3 length, clone size, V gene, D gene, CDR3 protein, CDR3 DNA. D genes are given only for firm matches. Clone size is not always given. Where it is, it says once, few, many or a class for expanded clones.

>TRBJ2-3|13|NA|TRBV20-1|TRBD2
CSAELAGADTQYF
TGCAGTGCGGAACTAGCGGGAGCAGATACGCAGTATTTT
>TRBJ1-6|15|few|TRBV7-3|NA
CASSLLGTSGSPLHF
TGTGCCAGCAGCTTACTCGGCACCAGTGGATCACCCCTCCACTTT
>TRBJ2-3|12|many|TRBV28|NA
CASTRGAATQYF
TGTGCCAGCACCCGGGGGGCGGCTACGCAGTATTTT
>TRBJ2-5|16|NA|TRBV6-5|TRBD2
CASSYSSGRYQETQYF
TGTGCCAGCAGTTACTCGAGCGGGAGGTACCAAGAGACCCAGTACTTC
>TRBJ2-1|12|NA|TRBV6-2/TRBV6-3|NA
CASSYFIREQFF
TGTGCCAGCAGTTATTTTATCCGGGAGCAGTTCTTC
>TRBJ2-7|12|many|TRBV27|NA
CASSSPPGEQYF
TGTGCCAGCAGCTCCCCCCCCGGCGAGCAGTACTTC
>TRBJ2-1|14|few|TRBV4-1|NA
CASSQEWTIGEQFF
TGCGCCAGCAGCCAAGAATGGACGATTGGGGAGCAGTTCTTC
>TRBJ1-5|13|NA|TRBV20-1|NA
CSAREGNNQPQHF
TGCAGTGCTAGGGAGGGAAATAATCAGCCCCAGCATTTT
>TRBJ2-7|12|few|TRBV6-2/TRBV6-3|NA
CASSQEFLEQYF
TGTGCCAGCAGTCAAGAGTTCCTCGAGCAGTACTTC
>TRBJ2-3|16|NA|TRBV5-1|NA
CASSRLQGPPTDTQYF
TGCGCCAGCAGCCGACTCCAGGGCCCCCCCACAGATACGCAGTATTTT
>TRBJ2-2|15|NA|TRBV2|TRBD1
CASNGQGTNTGELFF
TGTGCCAGCAACGGACAGGGTACGAACACCGGGGAGCTGTTTTTT